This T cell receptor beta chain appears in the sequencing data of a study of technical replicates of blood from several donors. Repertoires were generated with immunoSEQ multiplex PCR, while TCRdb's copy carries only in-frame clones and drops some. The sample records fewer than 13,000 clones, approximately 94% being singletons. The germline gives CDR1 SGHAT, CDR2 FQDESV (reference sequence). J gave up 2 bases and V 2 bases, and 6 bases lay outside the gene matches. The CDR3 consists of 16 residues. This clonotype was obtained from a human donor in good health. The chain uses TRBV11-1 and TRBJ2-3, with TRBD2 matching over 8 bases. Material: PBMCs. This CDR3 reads CASSLIAGMLTDTQYF. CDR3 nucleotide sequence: TGTGCCAGCAGCTTAATAGCGGGGATGCTCACAGATACGCAGTATTTT.